This T cell receptor beta chain was captured by sequencing in a study of Tregs in tolerant kidney transplant recipients. Study results and caveats: This study did not directly address biological reproducibility.

TCRdb keeps only in-frame clones here, not all; method: immunoSEQ multiplex PCR. The table shows roughly 66,000 clones, with roughly 92% occurring only once. CD4+CD25+CD127- Tregs, CD4+CD25- non-Tregs, CD4 and CD8 cells were sorted. As for this clone: Its antigen is not known.

Deletions cut 7 bases from V and 8 bases from J, with 12 bases between. This CDR3 is built from 11 residues. The V gene's germline CDR1 is SGDLS and CDR2 YYNGEE. The genes are TRBV9 and TRBJ1-2; D not resolved. This specimen consisted of CD8+ T cells from blood, obtained before the transplant. The sequence was obtained from a human donor who received a combined kidney and bone marrow transplant. CDR3: CASRSNWGYTF. CDR3 in DNA: TGTGCCAGCCGGTCGAATTGGGGCTACACCTTC.